The 19 T cell receptor beta chains presented below share a single source sample, sequenced in a study of cytomegalovirus exposure and HLA in healthy donors. Amplification used 60 Vbeta primers and 13 Jbeta primers. Sequencing was performed with immunoSEQ multiplex PCR; in TCRdb, only in-frame clones are kept and a portion is missing. Seen in this sample are over 90,000 clones; the ten most common clones hold 3% to 3.5%. Sequencing used PBMCs. The source of these receptors is a man in his forties or fifties in good health and CMV-seronegative.

The chain employs TRBV18 and TRBJ2-1; TRBD2 aligns across 11 bases. The CDR3 is 15 amino acids. CDR1 is KGHSH, CDR2 LQKENI, per germline. V shed 2 bases, J shed 8 bases, and the junction held 5 bases outside the gene matches. The CDR3 loop reads CASSPYVLAGDEQFF. The CDR3 bases are TGTGCCAGCTCACCATACGTACTAGCGGGGGATGAGCAGTTCTTC.

The CDR3 DNA sequence: TGTGCCAGCAGCCAATCGGACAGGCCCCTCTCTGGGGCCAACGTCCTGACTTTC. It specifies CASSQSDRPLSGANVLTF. The chain joins TRBV16 to TRBJ2-6, with 7 bases lining up with TRBD1. This CDR3 spans 18 amino acids. V gave up 0 bases and J gave up 0 bases; unmatched junction bases: 5. Germline V gives CDR1 KGHSY, CDR2 FQNENV.

This chain links TRBV18 with TRBJ1-2, with TRBD1 matching 7 bases. CDR1 is KGHSH, CDR2 LQKENI, per germline. The CDR3 totals 13 residues. V shed 6 bases, J shed 4 bases, and the junction held 5 bases outside the gene matches. CDR3 protein: CASSSGTAYGYTF. Written as DNA, the CDR3 is TGTGCCAGCTCGTCCGGGACAGCCTATGGCTACACCTTC.

The rearrangement links TRBV7-9 to TRBJ2-2, with D possibly being TRBD1 (5 bases). The germline CDR1 and CDR2 sequences are SEHNR and FQNEAQ (reference sequence). Between the trimmed V and J ends, which lost 2 bases and 3 bases, there was a span of 10 bases. The CDR3 contains 15 residues. CDR3 nucleotides: TGTGCCAGCAGCTTAACGGACAACTACACCGGGGAGCTGTTTTTT. This encodes CASSLTDNYTGELFF.

This rearrangement joins TRBV9 to TRBJ1-2; D possibly corresponds to TRBD1 (6 bases). V was cut by 4 bases and J by 5 bases, with 12 bases left in between. This CDR3 is 13 amino acids long. The germline CDR1 and CDR2 sequences are SGDLS and YYNGEE. CDR3 protein: CASSPRGLYGYTF. CDR3 nucleotide sequence: TGTGCCAGCAGCCCGAGGGGGTTATATGGCTACACCTTC.

The J gene is TRBJ2-7, the V gene TRBV5-5; D ambiguous. V shed 2 bases and J shed 2 bases, with 11 bases lying between them. The germline CDR1 and CDR2 sequences are SGHKS and YYEKEE (reference sequence). This CDR3 has 14 residues. CDR3 DNA: TGTGCCAGCAGCTTATCCAGTCAGACCTACGAGCAGTACTTC. This sequence encodes CASSLSSQTYEQYF.

The J gene is TRBJ1-5, the V gene TRBV7-8; D remains ambiguous. V lost 3 bases and J 5 bases, leaving 14 bases between the germline ends. Germline values: CDR1 SGHVS, CDR2 FQNEAQ. The CDR3 runs 15 residues. The CDR3 DNA follows: TGTGCCAGCAGCTTTAAGCGGGATGTGGATCAGCCCCAGCATTTT. Protein sequence: CASSFKRDVDQPQHF.

The gene calls are TRBV7-2 and TRBJ2-1, with 12 bases lining up with TRBD2. The V segment lost 5 bases and the J segment 10 bases; nucleotides outside the gene matches: 12. This CDR3 is built from 16 residues. Germline CDR1 reads SGHTA; CDR2 reads FQGNSA. As DNA, the CDR3 is TGTGCCAGCAGCCCCGGAGGACTAGCGGGGTTCAGGGAGCAGTTCTTC. This gives the protein CASSPGGLAGFREQFF.

V gene TRBV29-1 combines with J gene TRBJ1-1, with D tentatively TRBD1 (6 bases). V was trimmed by 5 bases and J by 3 bases, leaving 16 bases between them. Germline loops: CDR1 SQVTM, CDR2 ANQGSEA. This CDR3 has 14 residues. The CDR3 DNA follows: TGCAGCGTTATAGGGGGGGGGTTAGACACTGAAGCTTTCTTT. The encoded protein is CSVIGGGLDTEAFF. Supplemented by reference TRBV29-1 and TRBJ1-1, the full variable domain reads SAVISQKPSRDICQRGTSLTIQCQVDSQVTMMFWYRQQPGQSLTLIATANQGSEATYESGFVIDKFPISRPNLTFSTLTVSNMSPEDSSIYLCSVIGGGLDTEAFFGQGTRLTVV.

The rearrangement uses TRBV19 and TRBJ1-5; 9 bases fit TRBD1. V lost 5 bases, J lost 2 bases, and 7 bases stayed unmatched. The CDR3 contains 16 residues. Germline CDR1 is LNHDA and CDR2 is SQIVND (reference sequence). CDR3: CASSYAQGAGNQPQHF. The DNA for the CDR3 is TGTGCCAGTAGTTACGCACAGGGGGCCGGCAATCAGCCCCAGCATTTT.

V gene TRBV2 combines with J gene TRBJ2-7; 9 bases line up with TRBD1. Per germline, CDR1 SNHLY and CDR2 FYNNEI. V shed 1 base and J 1 base; nucleotides not matched to a gene: 2. The CDR3 sequence is 15 residues long. CDR3 loop: CASSEVTGGSYEQYF. The CDR3 nucleotides read TGTGCCAGCAGTGAAGTGACAGGGGGGTCCTACGAGCAGTACTTC.

V usage is TRBV10-3 and J usage is TRBJ1-5, with D possibly TRBD1 on 5 matching bases. The CDR3 is 14 amino acids. V lost 9 bases, J lost 3 bases, and 15 bases lay in between. In germline, CDR1 is ENHRY, CDR2 SYGVKD. The CDR3 sequence: CAINQDRLNQPQHF. Here the CDR3 DNA reads TGTGCCATTAACCAAGACAGACTCAATCAGCCCCAGCATTTT.

The gene calls are TRBV20-1 and TRBJ2-5; D is ambiguous. The J call may be incorrect, as the DNA end agrees better with TRBJ2-7. This CDR3 contains 11 residues. Germline assignment: CDR1 DFQATT and CDR2 SNEGSKA (reference sequence). The CDR3 is CSARTIYEQYF. The DNA of the CDR3 is TGCAGTGCTAGAACGATCTACGAGCAGTACTTC.

This chain links TRBV18 with TRBJ2-6, with D maybe TRBD1 (5 bases). From germline, CDR1 is KGHSH and CDR2 LQKENI. CDR3 length: 18 amino acids. Trimming removed 1 base at V and 0 bases at J, with 13 bases between. In DNA form, the CDR3 reads TGTGCCAGCTCACCACAGGGGCGGTCACACTCTGGGGCCAACGTCCTGACTTTC. Translation: CASSPQGRSHSGANVLTF. Supplemented by reference TRBV18 and TRBJ2-6, the full variable domain reads NAGVMQNPRHLVRRRGQEARLRCSPMKGHSHVYWYRQLPEEGLKFMVYLQKENIIDESGMPKERFSAEFPKEGPSILRIQQVVRGDSAAYFCASSPQGRSHSGANVLTFGAGSRLTVL.

The chain recombines TRBV5-1 with TRBJ2-5; TRBD1 matches at 9 bases. TRBJ2-7 matches the DNA end more closely, so the J call is doubtful. The germline V gene encodes CDR1 SGHRS and CDR2 YFSETQ. This CDR3 region has 14 residues. CDR3 bases: TGCGCCAGCAGCTTTGGACAGGGGAATTACGAGCAGTACTTC. It translates to CASSFGQGNYEQYF.

The genes are TRBV18 and TRBJ2-3; D gene uncertain. V gave up 1 base and J gave up 5 bases, with 7 bases separating them. This CDR3 region has 13 residues. Per the germline V gene, CDR1 is KGHSH and CDR2 is LQKENI. CDR3: CASSPHPLDTQYF. CDR3 nucleotides: TGTGCCAGCTCACCACATCCGTTAGATACGCAGTATTTT.

This chain connects TRBV19 to TRBJ2-7, with D maybe TRBD2 (7 bases). The V end was cut by 5 bases, the J end by 2 bases, with 13 bases between. CDR3 length: 14 amino acids. CDR1 and CDR2 (germline): LNHDA, SQIVND (reference sequence). DNA of the CDR3: TGTGCCAGTAGTCGATGGGGGGGGCCCTACGAGCAGTACTTC. Translated: CASSRWGGPYEQYF. Based on the CDR3 plus reference TRBV19 and TRBJ2-7, the full variable domain is DGGITQSPKYLFRKEGQNVTLSCEQNLNHDAMYWYRQDPGQGLRLIYYSQIVNDFQKGDIAEGYSVSREKKESFPLTVTSAQKNPTAFYLCASSRWGGPYEQYFGPGTRLTVT.

A note on this clone: The identical CDR3 is also encoded by other nucleotide sequences in the sample. The chain couples TRBV5-1 to TRBJ2-5; possible D gene TRBD2, 5 bases. V was pared by 0 bases and J by 5 bases, with 8 bases between. The CDR3 contains 13 residues. CDR1 is SGHRS, CDR2 YFSETQ, per germline. As DNA, the CDR3 is TGCGCCAGCAGCTTGGTTGGGGAGGAGACCCAGTACTTC. Residues: CASSLVGEETQYF.

This sequence joins TRBV4-1 and TRBJ2-7; 9 bases agree with TRBD2. This CDR3 region has 15 residues. V shed 5 bases and J 4 bases; nucleotides not matched to a gene: 9. Germline V lookup: CDR1 MGHRA, CDR2 YSYEKL. CDR3: CASSGGAGGRYEQYF. The CDR3 bases are TGCGCCAGCAGCGGCGGGGCGGGAGGGCGATACGAGCAGTACTTC.